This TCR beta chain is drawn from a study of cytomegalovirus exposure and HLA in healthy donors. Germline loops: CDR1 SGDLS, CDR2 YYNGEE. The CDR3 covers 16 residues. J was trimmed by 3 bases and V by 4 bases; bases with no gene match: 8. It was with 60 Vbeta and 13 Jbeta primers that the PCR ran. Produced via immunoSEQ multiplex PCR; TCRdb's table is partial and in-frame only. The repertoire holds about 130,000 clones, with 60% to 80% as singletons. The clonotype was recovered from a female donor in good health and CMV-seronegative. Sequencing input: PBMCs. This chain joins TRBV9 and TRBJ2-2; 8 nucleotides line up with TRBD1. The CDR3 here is CASSFLDRGDTGELFF. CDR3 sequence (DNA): TGTGCCAGCAGCTTCCTCGACAGGGGAGACACCGGGGAGCTGTTTTTT.